This section outlines one T cell receptor beta chain sequence together with its context. PCR primers comprised 60 Vbeta and 13 Jbeta primers. The table came from immunoSEQ multiplex PCR; TCRdb's copy has only in-frame clones and leaves some out. Here the sample spans some 150,000 clones, roughly three quarters being singletons. Trimming took 5 bases from V and 5 from J, leaving 19 bases between them. Germline V gene data show CDR1 as MDHEN and CDR2 as SYDVKM. The CDR3 is 16 amino acids. The data are from a study of cytomegalovirus exposure and HLA in healthy donors. This receptor was obtained from a human donor in good health. The source material was PBMCs. The rearrangement uses TRBV28 and TRBJ2-1; D remains unclear. CDR3 nucleotides: TGTGCCAGCAGTCCAATTCAACTGGGCAGTCACAATGAGCAGTTCTTC. It codes for CASSPIQLGSHNEQFF.